This T cell receptor beta chain is from a study of cytomegalovirus exposure and HLA in healthy donors. A word on this clone: Its antigen is as yet unknown.

General observations from the study: An observed cluster of highly shared sequence variants was recorded as a likely sequencing artifact. The study put under 200 TCR beta chains on its list as cytomegalovirus-associated. Reportedly, cytomegalovirus status was diagnosed with high sensitivity and specificity.

It was with 60 Vbeta and 13 Jbeta primers that the PCR ran. Sequencing was performed with immunoSEQ multiplex PCR; in TCRdb, only in-frame clones are kept and a portion is missing. The data contain under 200,000 clones, more than 75% of them seen just once; the ten biggest clones take up approximately 3.6%. This CDR3 has 16 amino acids. J lost 5 bases, V lost 4 bases, and 7 bases had no gene match. Germline lookup yields CDR1 MGHRA and CDR2 YSYEKL. V usage is TRBV4-1 and J usage is TRBJ2-7; 14 bases map to TRBD2. The receptor comes from a man aged 35 to 55 in good health and CMV-seropositive. Input material: PBMCs. The CDR3 protein is CASSRGTSGSNDEQYF. The CDR3 DNA is TGCGCCAGCAGCCGAGGGACTAGCGGGAGTAACGACGAGCAGTACTTC.